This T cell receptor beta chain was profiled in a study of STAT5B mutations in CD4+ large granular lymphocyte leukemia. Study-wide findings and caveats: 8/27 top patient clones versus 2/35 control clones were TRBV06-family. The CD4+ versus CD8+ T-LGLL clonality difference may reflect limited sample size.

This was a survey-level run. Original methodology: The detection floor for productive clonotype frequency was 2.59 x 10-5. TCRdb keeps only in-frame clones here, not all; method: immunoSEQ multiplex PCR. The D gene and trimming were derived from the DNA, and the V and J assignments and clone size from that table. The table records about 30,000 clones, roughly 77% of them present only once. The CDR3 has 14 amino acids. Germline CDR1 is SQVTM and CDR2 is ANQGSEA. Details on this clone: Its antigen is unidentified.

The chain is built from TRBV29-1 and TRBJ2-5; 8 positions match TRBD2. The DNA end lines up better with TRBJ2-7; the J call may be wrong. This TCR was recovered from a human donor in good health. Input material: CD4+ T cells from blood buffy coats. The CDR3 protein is CSVGGGGRYYEQYF. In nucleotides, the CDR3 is TGCAGCGTTGGGGGAGGCGGGAGGTACTACGAGCAGTACTTC.